This T cell receptor beta chain derives from a study of cytomegalovirus exposure and HLA in healthy donors. This clone was seen more than once but under ten times. Its antigen is unidentified. Using immunoSEQ multiplex PCR, the repertoire was profiled, and TCRdb retains in-frame clones only, with some absent. This sample has some 140,000 clones, with 86% found just once. Findings and caveats of the study: Under in vitro conditions, three CMV-associated chains were confirmed as specific for CMV antigens. Among TCR sequences, most were rare, though some public TCRs appeared in many donors.

The CDR3 is 15 amino acids. With 5 bases removed from V and 4 bases from J, the gap between germline ends came to 17 bases. Germline assignment: CDR1 MNHEY and CDR2 SMNVEV (reference sequence). V usage is TRBV27 and J usage is TRBJ1-1, with a weak D call TRBD1 (5 bases). The clonotype originates from a young man in good health and CMV-seronegative. Sequencing used PBMCs. The DNA for the CDR3 is TGTGCCAGCAGTGGAAGACAGATTATGGGCACTGAAGCTTTCTTT. This gives the protein CASSGRQIMGTEAFF.